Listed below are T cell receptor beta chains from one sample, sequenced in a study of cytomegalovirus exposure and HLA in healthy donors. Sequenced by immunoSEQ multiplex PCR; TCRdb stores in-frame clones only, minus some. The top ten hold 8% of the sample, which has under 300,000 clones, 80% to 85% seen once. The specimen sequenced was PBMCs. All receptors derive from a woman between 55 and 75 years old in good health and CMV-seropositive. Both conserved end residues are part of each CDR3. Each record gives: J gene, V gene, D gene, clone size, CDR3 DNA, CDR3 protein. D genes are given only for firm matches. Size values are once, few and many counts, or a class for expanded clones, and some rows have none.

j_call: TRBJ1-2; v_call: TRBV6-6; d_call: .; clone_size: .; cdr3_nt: TGTGCCAGCACCGTCGGGGCAGGGGCGAACTATGGCTACACCTTC; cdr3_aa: CASTVGAGANYGYTF
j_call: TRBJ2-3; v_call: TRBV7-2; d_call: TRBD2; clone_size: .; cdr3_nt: TGTGCCAGCAGCTTAGCCCTAGCGGGAGGGCCGTTAGATACGCAGTATTTT; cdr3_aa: CASSLALAGGPLDTQYF
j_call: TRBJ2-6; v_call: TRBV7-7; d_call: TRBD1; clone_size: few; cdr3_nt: TGTGCTAGCGGACAGGGGCTCAGGCGGACCGGGGCCAACGTCCTGACTTTC; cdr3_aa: CASGQGLRRTGANVLTF
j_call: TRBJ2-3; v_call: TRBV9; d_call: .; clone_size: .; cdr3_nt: TGTGCCAGCAGCGCGCCGGACAGAAATACGCAGTATTTT; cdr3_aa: CASSAPDRNTQYF
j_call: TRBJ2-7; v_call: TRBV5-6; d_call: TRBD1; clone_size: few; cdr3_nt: TGTGCCAGCAGCCCCCTCAGGGCAGGGGGCCATTACGAGCAGTACTTC; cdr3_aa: CASSPLRAGGHYEQYF
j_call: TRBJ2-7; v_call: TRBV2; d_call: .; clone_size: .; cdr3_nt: TGTGCCAGCAGTGAACGGGGCGGGGCTTGGGGCGAGCAGTACTTC; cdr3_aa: CASSERGGAWGEQYF
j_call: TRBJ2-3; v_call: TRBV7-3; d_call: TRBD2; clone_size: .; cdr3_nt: TGTGCCAGCAGCCCCTTAGCGGGAGGACCCACAGATACGCAGTATTTT; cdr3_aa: CASSPLAGGPTDTQYF
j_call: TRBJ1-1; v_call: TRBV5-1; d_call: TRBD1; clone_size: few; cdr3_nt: TGCGCCAGCCAGACAGGGGGCACTGAAGCTTTCTTT; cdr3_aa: CASQTGGTEAFF
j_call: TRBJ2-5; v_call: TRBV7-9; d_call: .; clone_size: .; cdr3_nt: TGTGCCAGCAGCCTCGCGGGGAAGAAAGAGACCCAGTACTTC; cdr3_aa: CASSLAGKKETQYF
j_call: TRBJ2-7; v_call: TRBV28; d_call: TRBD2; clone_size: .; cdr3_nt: TGTGCCAGCATCCCCCGGCTAGCGGGCCTAAGAGGGGCCTACGAGCAGTACTTC; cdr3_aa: CASIPRLAGLRGAYEQYF
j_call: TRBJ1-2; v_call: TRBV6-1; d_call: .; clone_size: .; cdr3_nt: TGTGCCAGCAGTGAATCACAGGGTATTCAGGGCTACACCTTC; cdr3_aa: CASSESQGIQGYTF
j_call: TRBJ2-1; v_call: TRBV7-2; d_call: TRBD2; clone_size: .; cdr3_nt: TGTGCCAGCAACCCTAGCGGGAATCGCTACAATGAGCAGTTCTTC; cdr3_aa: CASNPSGNRYNEQFF
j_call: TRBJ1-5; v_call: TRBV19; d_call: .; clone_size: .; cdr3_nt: TGTGCCAGTAGTATAGTGACGGGGCAGCCCCAGCATTTT; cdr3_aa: CASSIVTGQPQHF
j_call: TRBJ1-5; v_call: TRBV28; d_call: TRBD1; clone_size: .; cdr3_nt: TGTGCCAGCAGTCCCCGGGACAGGGGGCGGAATCAGCCCCAGCATTTT; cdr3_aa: CASSPRDRGRNQPQHF
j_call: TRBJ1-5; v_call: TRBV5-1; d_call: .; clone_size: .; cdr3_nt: TGCGCCAGCAGCTTGACAGGCGATCAGCCCCAGCATTTT; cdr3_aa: CASSLTGDQPQHF
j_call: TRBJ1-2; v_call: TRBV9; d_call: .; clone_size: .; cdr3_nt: TGTGCCAGCAGCGTAGGAGGGTTTACTAACTATGGCTACACCTTC; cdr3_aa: CASSVGGFTNYGYTF
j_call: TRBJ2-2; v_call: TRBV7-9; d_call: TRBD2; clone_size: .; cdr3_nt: TGTGCCAGCACAGAATCCGCCCATTATAGCGGGTTAACCGGGGAGCTGTTTTTT; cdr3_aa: CASTESAHYSGLTGELFF
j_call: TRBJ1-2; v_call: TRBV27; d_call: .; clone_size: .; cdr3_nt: TGTGCCAGCAGTTTAAGGGGTAGTTCCTATGGCTACACCTTC; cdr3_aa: CASSLRGSSYGYTF
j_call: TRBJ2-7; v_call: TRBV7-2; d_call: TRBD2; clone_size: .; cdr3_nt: TGTGCCAGCAGCCTCGGACTAGCGGGAGGGAGTGAGCAGTACTTC; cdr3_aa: CASSLGLAGGSEQYF
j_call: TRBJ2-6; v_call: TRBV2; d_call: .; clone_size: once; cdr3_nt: TGTGCCAGCAGGGTTTTGAGCTCTGGGGCCAACGTCCTGACTTTC; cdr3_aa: CASRVLSSGANVLTF
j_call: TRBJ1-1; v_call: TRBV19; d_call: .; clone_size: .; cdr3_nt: TGTGCCAGTAGCTGGGGCGTCCTTGGCACTGAAGCTTTCTTT; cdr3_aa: CASSWGVLGTEAFF
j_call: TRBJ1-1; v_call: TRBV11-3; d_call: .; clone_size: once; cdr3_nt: TGTGCCAGCAGTGAGAGAATGAACACTGAAGCTTTCTTT; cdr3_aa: CASSERMNTEAFF
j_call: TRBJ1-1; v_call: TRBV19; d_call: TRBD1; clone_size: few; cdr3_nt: TGTGCCAGTAGTGCCGACAGGGAGGACACTGAAGCTTTCTTT; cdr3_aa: CASSADREDTEAFF
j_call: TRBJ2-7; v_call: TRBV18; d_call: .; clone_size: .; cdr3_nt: TGTGCCAGCTCTAAGGCCCAGGGCAACGAGCAGTACTTC; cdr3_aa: CASSKAQGNEQYF
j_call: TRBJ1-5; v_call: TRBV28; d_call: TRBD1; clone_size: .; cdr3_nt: TGTGCCAGCCAGCCAGGGGGCGGCGGCCAGCCCCAGCATTTT; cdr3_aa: CASQPGGGGQPQHF
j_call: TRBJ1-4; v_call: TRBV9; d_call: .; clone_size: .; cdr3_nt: TGTGCCAGCAGCCTCGCAGGGTCCACTAATGAAAAACTGTTTTTT; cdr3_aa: CASSLAGSTNEKLFF
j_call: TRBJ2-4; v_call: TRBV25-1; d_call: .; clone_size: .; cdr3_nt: TGTGCCAGCAGTAACCAGGGCATGGGAAACATTCAGTACTTC; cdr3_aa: CASSNQGMGNIQYF
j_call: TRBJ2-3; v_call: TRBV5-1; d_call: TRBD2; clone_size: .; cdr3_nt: TGCGCCAGCAGCTTGAGGCCCGCGGGAGGGGGCACAGATACGCAGTATTTT; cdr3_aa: CASSLRPAGGGTDTQYF
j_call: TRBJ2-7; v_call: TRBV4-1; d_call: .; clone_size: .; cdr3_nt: TGCGCCAGCAGCCAAGGAAAGGGGCTCTACGAGCAGTACTTC; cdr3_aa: CASSQGKGLYEQYF
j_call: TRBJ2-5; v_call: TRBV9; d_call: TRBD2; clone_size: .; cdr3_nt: TGTGCCAGCAGCGTAGATGGGGAGGGGACCCAGTACTTC; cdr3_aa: CASSVDGEGTQYF
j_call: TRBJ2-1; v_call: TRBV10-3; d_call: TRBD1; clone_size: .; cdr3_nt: TGTGCCTCAGGACCCGGGACAGGGATAAACAATGAGCAGTTCTTC; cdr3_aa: CASGPGTGINNEQFF
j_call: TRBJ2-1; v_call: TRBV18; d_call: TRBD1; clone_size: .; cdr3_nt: TGTGCCAGCTCACCCGGGACAGGGACTCTGAATGAGCAGTTCTTC; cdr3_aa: CASSPGTGTLNEQFF
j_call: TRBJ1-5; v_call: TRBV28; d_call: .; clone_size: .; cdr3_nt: TGTGCCAGCAGTTTAAGGGAGCCTCGGTCCCAGCATTTT; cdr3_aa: CASSLREPRSQHF
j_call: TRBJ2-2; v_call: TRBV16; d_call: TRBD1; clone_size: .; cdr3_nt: TGTGCCAGCAGCCAGGACAGGCCTACGTGGGCCGGGGAGCTGTTTTTT; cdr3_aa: CASSQDRPTWAGELFF
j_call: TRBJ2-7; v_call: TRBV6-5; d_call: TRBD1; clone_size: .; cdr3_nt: TGTGCCAGCAGTGGTTCCTTGCAGGGGGTAGAGCAGTACTTC; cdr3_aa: CASSGSLQGVEQYF
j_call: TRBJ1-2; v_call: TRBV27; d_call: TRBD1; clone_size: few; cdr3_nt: TGTGCCAGCAGTACCTCCGGGACAGGGCATGGCTACACCTTC; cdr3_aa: CASSTSGTGHGYTF
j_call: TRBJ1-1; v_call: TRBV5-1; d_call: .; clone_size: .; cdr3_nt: TGCGCCAGCAGCAGCGACTCCTCCACTGAAGCTTTCTTT; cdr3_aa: CASSSDSSTEAFF
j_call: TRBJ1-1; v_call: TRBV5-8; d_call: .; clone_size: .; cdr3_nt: TGTGCCAGCAAGGAGACCACTGAAGCTTTCTTT; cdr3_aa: CASKETTEAFF
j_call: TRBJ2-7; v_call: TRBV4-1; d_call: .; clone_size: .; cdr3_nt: TGCGCCAGCAGCCAGCGGCGGGAGACAGGGGTGGAAGAGCAGTACTTC; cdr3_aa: CASSQRRETGVEEQYF
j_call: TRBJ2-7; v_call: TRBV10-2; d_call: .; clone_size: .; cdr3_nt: TGCGCCAGCAGTGGACAGGGAGGCGAGCAGTACTTC; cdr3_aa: CASSGQGGEQYF
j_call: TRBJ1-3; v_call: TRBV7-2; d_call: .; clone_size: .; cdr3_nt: TGTGCCAGCAGCTCAGGGGCATACGGAAACACCATATATTTT; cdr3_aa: CASSSGAYGNTIYF